This record concerns one TCR beta chain sequence. The source of the sample is a study of brain T cells in children with intractable seizures. The germline gives CDR1 PRHDT, CDR2 FYEKMQ (reference sequence). The CDR3 totals 12 residues. Losses at the gene ends were 5 bases for V and 7 bases for J; bases not matched to a gene: 5. Sample time point: blood from clinic visit 5 months post-surgery; TSC patient then seizure free. The sequenced cases were selected for having the highest brain T cell transcript signatures. Before surgery, patients took at least one anti-epileptic drug. Sequenced by immunoSEQ multiplex PCR; TCRdb stores in-frame clones only, minus some. The data show 300,000 to 400,000 clones, roughly 92% seen once.

This material consisted of peripheral blood, taken 4 to 5 months after surgery. The chain recombines TRBV13 with TRBJ2-7, with TRBD1 matching over 7 bases. The source of this sequence is a boy younger than two with tuberous sclerosis and intractable seizures. CDR3 coding DNA: TGTGCCAGCAGCCCTGACAGGGCGGAGCAGTACTTC. Translating gives CASSPDRAEQYF.